This T cell receptor (beta chain) was sequenced in a study of blood T cell repertoires in COVID-19. Study-wide background: Samples came from the United States, Italy and Spain, spanning acute and convalescent COVID-19.

CDR3 length equals 12 residues. V lost 6 bases and J lost 7, with 10 bases in between. Germline assignment: CDR1 SGHRS and CDR2 YFSETQ. The repertoire was sequenced with immunoSEQ multiplex PCR; TCRdb's copy has only in-frame clones and lacks some. The repertoire includes over 600,000 clones, 80% to 90% of them detected once, and roughly 0.25% sits in the top ten. The sample was peripheral blood. This receptor was identified in a woman aged 18-29 years with acute or convalescent COVID-19. The V gene is TRBV5-1, the J gene TRBJ2-2; TRBD1 might be the D (6 bases). The CDR3 loop is CASTQGYGELFF. CDR3 nucleotide sequence: TGCGCCAGCACTCAGGGGTACGGGGAGCTGTTTTTT.